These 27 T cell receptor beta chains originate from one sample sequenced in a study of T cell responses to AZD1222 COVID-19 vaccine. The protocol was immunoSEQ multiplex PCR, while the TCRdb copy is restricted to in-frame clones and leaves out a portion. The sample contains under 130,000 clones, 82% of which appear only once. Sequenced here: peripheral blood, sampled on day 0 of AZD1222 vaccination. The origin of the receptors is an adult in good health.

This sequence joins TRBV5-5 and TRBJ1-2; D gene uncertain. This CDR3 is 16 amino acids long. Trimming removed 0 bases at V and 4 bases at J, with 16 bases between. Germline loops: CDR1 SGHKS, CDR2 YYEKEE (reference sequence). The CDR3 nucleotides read TGTGCCAGCAGCTTGGAGCTCTCCCCCCCTCGCTATGGCTACACCTTC. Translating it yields CASSLELSPPRYGYTF.

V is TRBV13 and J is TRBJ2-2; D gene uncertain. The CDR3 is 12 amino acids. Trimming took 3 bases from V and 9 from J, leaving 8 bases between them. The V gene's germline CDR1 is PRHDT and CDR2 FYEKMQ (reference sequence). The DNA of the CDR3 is TGTGCCAGCAGCTTTACCCCCCGGGAGCTGTTTTTT. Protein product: CASSFTPRELFF.

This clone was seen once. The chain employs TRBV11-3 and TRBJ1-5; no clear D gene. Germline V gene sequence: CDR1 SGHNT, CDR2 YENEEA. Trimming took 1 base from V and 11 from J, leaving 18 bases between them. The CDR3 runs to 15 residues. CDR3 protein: CASSLVPPGRSAQHF. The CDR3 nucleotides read TGTGCCAGCAGCTTAGTTCCCCCGGGCCGCTCGGCCCAGCATTTT.

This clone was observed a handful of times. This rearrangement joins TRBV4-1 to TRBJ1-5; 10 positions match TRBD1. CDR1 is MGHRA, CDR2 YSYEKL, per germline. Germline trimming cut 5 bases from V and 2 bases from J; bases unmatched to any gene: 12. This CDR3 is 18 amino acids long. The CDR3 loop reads CASSSRDRGLVGNQPQHF. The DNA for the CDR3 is TGCGCCAGCAGCTCGCGGGACAGGGGCCTAGTGGGCAATCAGCCCCAGCATTTT.

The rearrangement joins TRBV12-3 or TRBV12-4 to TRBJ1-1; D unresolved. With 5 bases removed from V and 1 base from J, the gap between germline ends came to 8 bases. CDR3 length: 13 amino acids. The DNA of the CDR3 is TGTGCCAGCAGTCTTAATCCGAACACTGAAGCTTTCTTT. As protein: CASSLNPNTEAFF.

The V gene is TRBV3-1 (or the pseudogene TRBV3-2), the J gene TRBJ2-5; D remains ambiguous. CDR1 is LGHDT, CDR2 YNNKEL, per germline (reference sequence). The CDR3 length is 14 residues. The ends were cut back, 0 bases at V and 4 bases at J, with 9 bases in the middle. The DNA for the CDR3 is TGTGCCAGCAGCCAAGATGACGGCAGAGAGACCCAGTACTTC. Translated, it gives CASSQDDGRETQYF.

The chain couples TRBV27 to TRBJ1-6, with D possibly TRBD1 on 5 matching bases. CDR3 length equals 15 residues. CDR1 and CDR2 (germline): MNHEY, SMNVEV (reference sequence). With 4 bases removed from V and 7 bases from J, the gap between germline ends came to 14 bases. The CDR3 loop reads CASSWNRQLNSPLHF. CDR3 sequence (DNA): TGTGCCAGCAGTTGGAACAGACAGCTCAATTCACCCCTCCACTTT.

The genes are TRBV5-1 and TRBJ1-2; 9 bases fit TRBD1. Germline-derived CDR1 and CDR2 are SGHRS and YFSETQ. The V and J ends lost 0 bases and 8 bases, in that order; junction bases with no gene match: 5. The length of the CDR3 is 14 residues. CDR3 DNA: TGCGCCAGCAGCTTGGGAACAGGGGGCTTAGGCTACACCTTC. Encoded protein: CASSLGTGGLGYTF.

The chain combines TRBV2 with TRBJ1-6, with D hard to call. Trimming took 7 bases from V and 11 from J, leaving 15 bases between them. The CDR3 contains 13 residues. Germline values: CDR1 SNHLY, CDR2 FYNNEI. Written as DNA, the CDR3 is TGTGCCAGCACAGACCTAAGCAGTCCACCCCTCCACTTT. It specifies CASTDLSSPPLHF. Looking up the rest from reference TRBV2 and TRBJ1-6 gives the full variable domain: EPEVTQTPSHQVTQMGQEVILRCVPISNHLYFYWYRQILGQKVEFLVSFYNNEISEKSEIFDDQFSVERPDGSNFTLKIRSTKLEDSAMYFCASTDLSSPPLHFGNGTRLTVT.

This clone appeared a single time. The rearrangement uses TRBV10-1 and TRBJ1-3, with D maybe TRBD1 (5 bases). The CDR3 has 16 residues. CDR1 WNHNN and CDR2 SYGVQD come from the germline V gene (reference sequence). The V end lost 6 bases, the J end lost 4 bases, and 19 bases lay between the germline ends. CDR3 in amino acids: CASRGDPREQGNTIYF. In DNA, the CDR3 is TGCGCCAGCAGGGGGGACCCTCGAGAGCAGGGAAACACCATATATTTT.

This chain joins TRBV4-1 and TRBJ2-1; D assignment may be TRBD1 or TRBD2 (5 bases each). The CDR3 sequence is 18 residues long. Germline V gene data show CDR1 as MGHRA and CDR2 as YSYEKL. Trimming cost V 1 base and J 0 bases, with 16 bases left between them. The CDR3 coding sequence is TGCGCCAGCAGCCAAGCGCCGGTCGGGGCGAGCTCCTACAATGAGCAGTTCTTC. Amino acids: CASSQAPVGASSYNEQFF.

The CDR3 nucleotides read TGTGCCAGCAGTTACCTCACAGGGGGCGGGGATGAGCAGTTCTTC. It translates to CASSYLTGGGDEQFF. This sequence joins TRBV6-5 and TRBJ2-1; 9 bases are a match to TRBD1. This CDR3 spans 15 amino acids. V shed 2 bases and J 8 bases; nucleotides not matched to a gene: 7. Looked up from germline, CDR1 is MNHEY and CDR2 is SVGAGI.

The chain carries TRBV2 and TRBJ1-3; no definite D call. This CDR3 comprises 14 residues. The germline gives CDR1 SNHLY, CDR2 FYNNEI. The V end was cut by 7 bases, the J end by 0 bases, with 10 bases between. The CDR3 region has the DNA TGTGCCAGCAAGGAGCGATTCTCTGGAAACACCATATATTTT. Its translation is CASKERFSGNTIYF.

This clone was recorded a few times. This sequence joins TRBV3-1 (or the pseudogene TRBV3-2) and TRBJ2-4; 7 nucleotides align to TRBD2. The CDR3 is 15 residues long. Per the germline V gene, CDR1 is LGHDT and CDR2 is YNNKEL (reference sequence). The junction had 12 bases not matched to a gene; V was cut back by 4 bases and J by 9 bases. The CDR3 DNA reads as TGTGCCAGCAGCCTTACTACCGGGACTACGAGCATTCAGTACTTC. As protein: CASSLTTGTTSIQYF.

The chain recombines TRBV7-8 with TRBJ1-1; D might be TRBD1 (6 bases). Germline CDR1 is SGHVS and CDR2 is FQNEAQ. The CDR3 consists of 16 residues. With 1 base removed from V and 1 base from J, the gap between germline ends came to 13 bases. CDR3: CASSLVRGARNTEAFF. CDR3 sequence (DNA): TGTGCCAGCAGCTTAGTGCGGGGGGCGCGGAACACTGAAGCTTTCTTT.

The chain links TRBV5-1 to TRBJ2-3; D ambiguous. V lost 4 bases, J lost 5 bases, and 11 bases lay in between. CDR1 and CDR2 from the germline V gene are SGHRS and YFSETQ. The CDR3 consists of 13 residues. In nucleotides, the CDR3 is TGCGCCAGCAGCGCTCTACCGCTAGATACGCAGTATTTT. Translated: CASSALPLDTQYF.

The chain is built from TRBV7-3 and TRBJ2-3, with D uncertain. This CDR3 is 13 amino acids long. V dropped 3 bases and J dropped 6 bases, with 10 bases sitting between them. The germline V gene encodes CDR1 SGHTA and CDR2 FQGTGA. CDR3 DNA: TGTGCCAGCAGCTTCGGCCCGGCGGATACGCAGTATTTT. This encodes CASSFGPADTQYF.

The DNA of the CDR3 is TGCAGTGTGACAGGGGGCTATGGCTACACCTTC. This codes for CSVTGGYGYTF. The chain joins TRBV20-1 to TRBJ1-2, with TRBD1 matching 9 bases. In germline, CDR1 is DFQATT, CDR2 SNEGSKA (reference sequence). The CDR3 is 11 amino acids. V lost 7 bases to trimming and J lost 4 bases; unmatched junction nucleotides: 1.

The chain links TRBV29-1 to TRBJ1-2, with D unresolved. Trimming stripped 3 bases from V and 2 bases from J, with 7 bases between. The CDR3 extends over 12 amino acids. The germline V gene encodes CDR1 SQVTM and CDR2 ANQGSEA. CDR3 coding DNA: TGCAGCGTTGATTCAGAGAACTATGGCTACACCTTC. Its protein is CSVDSENYGYTF.

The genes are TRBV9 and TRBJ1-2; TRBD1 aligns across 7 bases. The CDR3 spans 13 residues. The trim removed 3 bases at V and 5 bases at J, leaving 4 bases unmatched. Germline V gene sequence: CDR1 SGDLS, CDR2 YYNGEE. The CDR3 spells CASSETGFYGYTF. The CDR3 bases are TGTGCCAGCAGCGAGACAGGGTTTTATGGCTACACCTTC.

The CDR3 DNA reads as TGTGCCAGCAGCTCGAGCCCCAATTCACCCCTCCACTTT. Translated: CASSSSPNSPLHF. This chain uses TRBV11-3 with TRBJ1-6; D is unclear. Germline CDR1 is SGHNT and CDR2 is YENEEA. The CDR3 loop spans 13 amino acids. The V and J ends lost 4 bases and 7 bases respectively, with 8 bases between them.

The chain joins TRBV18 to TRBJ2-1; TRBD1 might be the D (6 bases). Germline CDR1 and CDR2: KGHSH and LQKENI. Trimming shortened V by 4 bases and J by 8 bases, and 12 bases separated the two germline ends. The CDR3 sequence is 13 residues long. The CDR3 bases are TGTGCCAGCTCACTTCAGGGGTTCCATGAGCAGTTCTTC. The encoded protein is CASSLQGFHEQFF.

The CDR3 DNA follows: TGTGCCAGCCGCCCAGGGCTTACCTCCTACGAGCAGTACTTC. It is translated as CASRPGLTSYEQYF. The chain carries TRBV5-5 and TRBJ2-7; a possible D gene is TRBD1 (5 bases). Germline loops: CDR1 SGHKS, CDR2 YYEKEE (reference sequence). This CDR3 is 14 amino acids long. V was shortened by 7 bases and J by 0 bases, with 14 bases between the two germline ends.

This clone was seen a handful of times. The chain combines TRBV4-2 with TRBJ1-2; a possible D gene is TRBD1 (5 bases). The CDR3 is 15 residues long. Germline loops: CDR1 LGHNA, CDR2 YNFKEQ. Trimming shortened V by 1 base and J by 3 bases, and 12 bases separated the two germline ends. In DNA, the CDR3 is TGTGCCAGCAGCCAAGGCGGGCTGGGGGACTATGGCTACACCTTC. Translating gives CASSQGGLGDYGYTF.

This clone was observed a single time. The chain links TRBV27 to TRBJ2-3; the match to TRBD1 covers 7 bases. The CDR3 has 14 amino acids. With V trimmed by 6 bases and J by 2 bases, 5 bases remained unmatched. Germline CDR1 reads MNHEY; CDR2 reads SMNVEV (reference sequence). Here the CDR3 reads CASSRDRHTDTQYF. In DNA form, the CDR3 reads TGTGCCAGCAGCCGGGACAGACACACAGATACGCAGTATTTT.

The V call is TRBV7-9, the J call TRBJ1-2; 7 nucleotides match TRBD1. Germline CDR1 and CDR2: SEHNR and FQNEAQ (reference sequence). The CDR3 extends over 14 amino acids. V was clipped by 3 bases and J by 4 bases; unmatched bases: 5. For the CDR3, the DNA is TGTGCCAGCAGCTTTGACGGGACAGTCTATGGCTACACCTTC. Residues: CASSFDGTVYGYTF. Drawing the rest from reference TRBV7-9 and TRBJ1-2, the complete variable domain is DTGVSQNPRHKITKRGQNVTFRCDPISEHNRLYWYRQTLGQGPEFLTYFQNEAQLEKSRLLSDRFSAERPKGSFSTLEIQRTEQGDSAMYLCASSFDGTVYGYTFGSGTRLTVV.

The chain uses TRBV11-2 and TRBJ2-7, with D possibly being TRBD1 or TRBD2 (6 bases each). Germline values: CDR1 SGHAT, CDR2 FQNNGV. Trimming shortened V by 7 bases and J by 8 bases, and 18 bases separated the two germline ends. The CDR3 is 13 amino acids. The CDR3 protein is CASNDASGGKQYF. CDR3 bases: TGTGCCAGCAACGACGCCTCCGGGGGCAAGCAGTACTTC.